The clone carrying this TCR beta chain has at least ten counts. The antigen remains unidentified. Researchers took RNA transcripts and amplified the TCR beta CDR3 regions from them. HTBI primers drove first-round RT-PCR of the TCR CDR3. From the multiplex PCR reads, TCRdb called clonotypes with MiXCR, one entry per CDR3 protein. The sample yields roughly 400,000 distinct CDR3 sequences, more than 13% seen once. It was over 9.5 ml of fresh peripheral blood that supplied the PBMCs. This record belongs to a study of T cells in Graves' hyperthyroidism and ophthalmopathy. Whole-study results and caveats: Among thyroid clonotypes expanded above 0.001, most also appeared in blood.

The source material was blood. The sequence was obtained from a man aged 45-65 years with Graves' ophthalmopathy.

CDR3 in amino acids: CAISLAVQETQYF. The CDR3, as DNA: TGTGCCATCAGTTTAGCGGTCCAAGAGACCCAGTACTTC. This chain links TRBV10-3 with TRBJ2-5, with D possibly matching TRBD2 (6 bases). Between the trimmed V and J ends, which lost 5 bases and 1 base, there was a span of 8 bases. The CDR3 sequence is 13 residues long. Per the germline V gene, CDR1 is ENHRY and CDR2 is SYGVKD.